These 22 T cell receptor beta chains were sequenced from one sample in a study of beta chain features in type 1 diabetes. What was sequenced were expressed TCRB transcripts, since all of the isolated RNA had been reverse transcribed. Profiled with immunoSEQ multiplex PCR; TCRdb holds only in-frame clones, not every one. In the table there are some 150,000 clones, roughly 9.3% of which are singletons. Material for sequencing was central memory CD4+ T cells from blood. Every receptor here comes from a woman aged 40 to 50 in good health.

The V and J genes are TRBV18 and TRBJ2-1, with D possibly matching TRBD1 (5 bases). The CDR3 runs to 15 residues. Germline CDR1 reads KGHSH; CDR2 reads LQKENI. The germline V and J ends were trimmed by 0 bases and 7 bases, with 13 bases remaining between them. CDR3 loop: CASSPPARVVNEQFF. Here the CDR3 DNA reads TGTGCCAGCTCACCACCTGCCAGGGTAGTAAATGAGCAGTTCTTC. Combining the CDR3 with reference TRBV18 and TRBJ2-1 gives the whole variable domain NAGVMQNPRHLVRRRGQEARLRCSPMKGHSHVYWYRQLPEEGLKFMVYLQKENIIDESGMPKERFSAEFPKEGPSILRIQQVVRGDSAAYFCASSPPARVVNEQFFGPGTRLTVL.

This clone came up a few times. The rearrangement joins TRBV18 to TRBJ1-5, with TRBD1 as a possible D gene (5 bases). CDR1 and CDR2 from the germline V gene are KGHSH and LQKENI. This CDR3 is built from 12 residues. V gave up 0 bases and J gave up 9 bases, with 6 bases separating them. CDR3 in DNA: TGTGCCAGCTCACCACCGGGGCGGCCCCAGCATTTT. Its protein product is CASSPPGRPQHF.

This clone was detected many times. The chain carries TRBV14 and TRBJ2-6; the D is unclear. This CDR3 comprises 15 residues. CDR1 and CDR2 from the germline V gene are SGHDN and FVKESK. V lost 1 base and J lost 0, with 4 bases in between. In DNA form, the CDR3 reads TGTGCCAGCAGCCAAGGAGGCTCTGGGGCCAACGTCCTGACTTTC. As protein: CASSQGGSGANVLTF.

The rearrangement links TRBV7-2 to TRBJ1-2; TRBD1 matches at 8 bases. There are 13 residues in the CDR3. The V gene's germline CDR1 is SGHTA and CDR2 FQGNSA. Trimming removed 5 bases from V and 7 bases from J; junction bases left unmatched: 6. The CDR3 DNA is TGTGCCAGCAGCCCGGACAGGGAATTTGGCTACACCTTC. Encoded protein: CASSPDREFGYTF.

There are a few counts of this clone. The CDR3 DNA reads TGTGCCAGCAGCCGGGACAGAAGGGCCGGGGAGCTGTTTTTT. This sequence encodes CASSRDRRAGELFF. This chain connects TRBV6-1 to TRBJ2-2, with 7 bases lining up with TRBD1. The CDR3 loop spans 14 amino acids. Per the germline V gene, CDR1 is MNHNS and CDR2 is SASEGT. Trimming at V came to 6 bases and at J to 6 bases, leaving 7 bases not matched to a gene.

The gene calls are TRBV15 and TRBJ2-5; 9 positions match TRBD1. Trimming took 3 bases from V and 6 from J; bases not matched to a gene: 11. Germline V lookup: CDR1 LNHNV, CDR2 YYDKDF (reference sequence). CDR3 length equals 16 residues. CDR3 nucleotides: TGTGCCACCAGCAGGGGTCGGGGGACAGGGAGCAAGACCCAGTACTTC. It encodes CATSRGRGTGSKTQYF. Full variable domain (missing parts from reference TRBV15 and TRBJ2-5): DAMVIQNPRYQVTQFGKPVTLSCSQTLNHNVMYWYQQKSSQAPKLLFHYYDKDFNNEADTPDNFQSRRPNTSFCFLDIRSPGLGDTAMYLCATSRGRGTGSKTQYFGPGTRLLVL.

This clone occurred a few times. The J gene is TRBJ1-2, the V gene TRBV6-5; D unclear. The ends were cut back, 0 bases at V and 0 bases at J, with 11 bases in the middle. The length of the CDR3 is 16 residues. Germline CDR1 and CDR2: MNHEY and SVGAGI. The CDR3 DNA reads TGTGCCAGCAGTTACTCGTTTACAGTGTCTAACTATGGCTACACCTTC. Translated, it gives CASSYSFTVSNYGYTF.

In its sample, this clone was seen a few times. The chain couples TRBV7-2 to TRBJ1-4; the D is unclear. Germline V gives CDR1 SGHTA, CDR2 FQGNSA. This CDR3 has 15 amino acids. Trimming shortened V by 4 bases and J by 5 bases, and 14 bases separated the two germline ends. The CDR3 spells CASSSDSKYNEKLFF. In nucleotides, the CDR3 is TGTGCCAGCAGCTCCGATAGTAAATACAATGAAAAACTGTTTTTT.

J is TRBJ1-2 and V is TRBV9; TRBD1 matches 8 bases. The CDR3 loop spans 17 amino acids. Losses at the gene ends were 0 bases for V and 2 bases for J; bases not matched to a gene: 9. Germline CDR1 reads SGDLS; CDR2 reads YYNGEE. The DNA for the CDR3 is TGTGCCAGCAGCGTAGGAGTGGGGGGGGACAGGAACTATGGCTACACCTTC. As protein: CASSVGVGGDRNYGYTF. The variable domain in full, with the rest retrieved from reference TRBV9 and TRBJ1-2, is DSGVTQTPKHLITATGQRVTLRCSPRSGDLSVYWYQQSLDQGLQFLIQYYNGEERAKGNILERFSAQQFPDLHSELNLSSLELGDSALYFCASSVGVGGDRNYGYTFGSGTRLTVV.

V is TRBV7-9 and J is TRBJ2-5; 7 bases match TRBD2. V lost 3 bases and J lost 4; bases outside the gene matches: 11. Germline CDR1 reads SEHNR; CDR2 reads FQNEAQ (reference sequence). The CDR3 consists of 16 residues. CDR3 nucleotides: TGTGCCAGCAGCTTCCGCGGGGGTCTTGTACCAGAGACCCAGTACTTC. Its protein is CASSFRGGLVPETQYF.

This clone appeared a few times. The CDR3 loop is CASSESGLWTEAFF. The CDR3 nucleotides read TGTGCCAGCAGTGAATCGGGGTTGTGGACTGAAGCTTTCTTT. The V and J genes are TRBV25-1 and TRBJ1-1; D is ambiguous. The CDR3 covers 14 residues. The germline CDR1 and CDR2 sequences are MGHDK and SYGVNS. Trimming took off 1 base at V and 5 bases at J, with 11 bases between the two ends.

V and J are TRBV5-4 and TRBJ2-1, with 10 bases lining up with TRBD2. With V trimmed by 4 bases and J by 0 bases, 16 bases remained unmatched. The germline V gene has CDR1 SGHNT and CDR2 YYREEE (reference sequence). The CDR3 totals 20 residues. CDR3 residues: CASSRGGLAGGPSSYNEQFF. The CDR3 DNA reads TGTGCCAGCAGCCGCGGAGGATTAGCGGGGGGCCCGAGCTCCTACAATGAGCAGTTCTTC.

Only a few counts were recorded for this clone. V usage is TRBV11-3 and J usage is TRBJ2-7, with 8 nucleotides matching TRBD2. This CDR3 region has 15 residues. V lost 3 bases, J lost 0 bases, and 4 bases stayed unmatched. Looked up from germline, CDR1 is SGHNT and CDR2 is YENEEA. CDR3 sequence (DNA): TGTGCCAGCAGCTTCACTAGCGGTAGCTCCTACGAGCAGTACTTC. Translation: CASSFTSGSSYEQYF.

CDR3 loop: CASRGAGGTAKNIQYF. The DNA for the CDR3 is TGTGCCAGCCGTGGGGCGGGGGGGACAGCCAAAAACATTCAGTACTTC. The chain recombines TRBV10-3 with TRBJ2-4, with 9 bases fitting TRBD2. After removal of 10 bases from V and 0 bases from J, the junction contained 10 bases not matched to a gene. CDR3 size: 16 residues. The germline CDR1 and CDR2 sequences are ENHRY and SYGVKD.

The CDR3 sequence: CASSVTRTGQGDLHF. CDR3 nucleotides: TGTGCCAGCAGCGTCACCCGGACAGGGCAAGGGGACCTCCACTTT. The chain combines TRBV9 with TRBJ1-6; the match to TRBD1 covers 8 bases. Trimming removed 2 bases from V and 15 bases from J; junction bases left unmatched: 13. This CDR3 comprises 15 residues. Looked up from germline, CDR1 is SGDLS and CDR2 is YYNGEE.

The J gene is TRBJ1-1, the V gene TRBV6-1, with D unclear. Trimming took off 4 bases at V and 1 base at J, with 10 bases between the two ends. The CDR3 is 14 residues long. Germline V gives CDR1 MNHNS, CDR2 SASEGT. For the CDR3, the DNA is TGTGCCAGCAGTGTTGAGGTGGGGAACACTGAAGCTTTCTTT. The encoded protein is CASSVEVGNTEAFF.

This clone was seen only a few times. The gene calls are TRBV29-1 and TRBJ2-3, with 8 positions matching TRBD2. Trimming removed 4 bases from V and 4 bases from J; junction bases left unmatched: 10. Per germline, CDR1 SQVTM and CDR2 ANQGSEA. The CDR3 runs 15 residues. The CDR3 DNA reads as TGCAGCGTTGGGCAGGGCGGGGGGCTCGCAGATACGCAGTATTTT. Translated, it gives CSVGQGGGLADTQYF.

The chain joins TRBV27 to TRBJ2-7, with 9 bases lining up with TRBD2. The CDR3 totals 15 residues. V trimming: 1 base; J trimming: 6 bases; junction bases outside the gene matches: 7. The germline V gene encodes CDR1 MNHEY and CDR2 SMNVEV (reference sequence). The CDR3 DNA reads as TGTGCCAGCAGTTTATTTGGCGGGGGGGCCTCCGAGCAGTACTTC. Translated, it gives CASSLFGGGASEQYF.

This clone has only a few counts. The rearrangement joins TRBV5-1 to TRBJ2-3; 10 bases agree with TRBD2. Germline-derived CDR1 and CDR2 are SGHRS and YFSETQ. This CDR3 has 14 residues. V trimming: 2 bases; J trimming: 5 bases; junction bases outside the gene matches: 2. This CDR3 reads CASSFERGGDTQYF. In DNA form, the CDR3 reads TGCGCCAGCAGCTTCGAGCGGGGGGGAGATACGCAGTATTTT.

CDR3 loop: CASSQDQGPWTDYTEAFF. The CDR3 coding sequence is TGTGCCAGCAGCCAAGATCAGGGCCCATGGACAGACTACACTGAAGCTTTCTTT. J is TRBJ1-1 and V is TRBV14, with D maybe TRBD1 (6 bases). V was pared by 0 bases and J by 3 bases, with 20 bases between. Germline V gene lookup returns CDR1 SGHDN and CDR2 FVKESK. The CDR3 has 18 residues. Full variable domain (rest looked up from reference TRBV14 and TRBJ1-1): EAGVTQFPSHSVIEKGQTVTLRCDPISGHDNLYWYRRVMGKEIKFLLHFVKESKQDESGMPNNRFLAERTGGTYSTLKVQPAELEDSGVYFCASSQDQGPWTDYTEAFFGQGTRLTVV.

This clone was seen repeatedly, ten times or more. V gene TRBV7-2 combines with J gene TRBJ1-1, with D maybe TRBD1 (6 bases). The CDR3 has 15 residues. The V end was cut by 5 bases, the J end by 5 bases, with 18 bases between. Germline V gene lookup returns CDR1 SGHTA and CDR2 FQGNSA. The CDR3: CASSPELGRGTEAFF. The CDR3 DNA reads as TGTGCCAGCAGCCCTGAACTGGGGAGGGGGACTGAAGCTTTCTTT.

Details on this clone: A read error may account for a junction end that differs from germline. The chain has TRBV18 and TRBJ2-5, with 7 bases identical to TRBD1. The CDR3 extends over 12 amino acids. CDR1 is KGHSH and CDR2 is LQKENI in the germline V gene. The DNA for the CDR3 is TGTGCCAGCTCACCAAGCCGGGACAGTTGGGACTTC. This encodes CASSPSRDSWDF.